Here is one T cell receptor beta chain with its context. Its antigen remains undetermined. It has no much larger one-base neighbor in the sample; base qualities were not kept. The CDR3, cysteine through phenylalanine, is 15 amino acids long. Just CDR3 DNA is preserved here, 45 bases in frame from base 1. The germline V gene (reference sequence) supplies CDR1 LNHDA and CDR2 SQIVND. At the junction V is shortened by 7 bases and J by 10 bases, with 23 bases in between. The immunoSEQ Assay, a bias-controlled multiplex PCR, was used to amplify TCRbeta CDR3 regions from genomic DNA. As for the original processing: Within the assay, amplification of reference gene primers was used to estimate how many nucleated cells each sample contained. To quantify the absolute abundance of each unique TCRbeta CDR3 rearrangement, sequence reads were collapsed and filtered. For each sample, productive Simpson clonality was calculated as the square root of Simpson's diversity index over productive rearrangements. Drawn from immuneACCESS, this table holds only the in-frame rearrangements with V and J called that TCRdb kept. Clones are partly lost; checked studies trace under half to an unresolved V gene and leave the rest unexplained. Clonal size and the V and J genes are those of that table, whereas D and trimming came from the DNA. The sample table shows tens of thousands of clones, and roughly 84% are seen once. Roughly 50% of the sample comes from the top ten.

The data are from a study of blood T cell repertoires in COVID-19 (dated by TCRdb to 2019 to 2021). Regarding the research as a whole: Collaborator samples came from the United States, Italy and Spain and covered acute and convalescent phases of COVID-19. The dataset comprised deeply sampled blood TCRbeta repertoires from subjects exposed to, actively infected with, or recovered from COVID-19. Where HLA class I and class II types were available, the types were taken from metadata supplied by the sample provider, not from assay-based typing. A freely available public database, intended as a resource for researchers studying the immune response to SARS-CoV-2, is where the repertoires were released. Samples were obtained from the ongoing ImmuneRACE study (first 160 participants) and from 1,200 or so subjects provided by 6 global collaborators. Sample metadata almost always included a de-identified subject ID, COVID-19 status, age in years and sex. The prospective study material was composed of cDNA or gDNA derived from T cells, B-cell-depleted T cells, or PBMCs. Overall study outcomes, separate from this receptor: How much clinical and demographic metadata was included differed by source and by participant, and the metadata was provided uncurated.

Each collaborating institution followed its own protocols to collect whole blood in K2EDTA tubes. For TCRbeta analysis, collaborators shipped samples as frozen whole blood, isolated PBMCs, or DNA extracted from either of those sample types. This sequence was found in a man in his 70s with acute or convalescent COVID-19. The sequence is built from TRBV19 and TRBJ2-1; perhaps TRBD1 is the D gene, with 6 bases matching. Source material: peripheral blood. The CDR3 sequence is CASTVGSGQVMEQFF. The bases are TGTGCCAGTACCGTTGGTTCGGGACAAGTTATGGAGCAGTTCTTC.